The clone carrying this T cell receptor (beta chain) was seen a handful of times. In the authors' methods: Amplification of reference gene primers provided the estimated nucleated cell counts. Assay: immunoSEQ multiplex PCR; the TCRdb copy retains only in-frame clones and omits some. The V and J calls and clone size come from that table; D and trimming were worked out from the DNA. The data hold under 85,000 clones, with over 70% observed a single time. These data come from a study of blood T cell repertoires in COVID-19. About the study: The study drew acute and convalescent COVID-19 samples from the United States, Italy and Spain. Nucleic acid was either cDNA or gDNA, and it came from T cells, B-cell-depleted T cells, or PBMCs.

The junction had 12 bases not matched to a gene; V was cut back by 3 bases and J by 7 bases. The CDR3 length is 17 residues. Germline CDR1 reads SGHRS; CDR2 reads YFSETQ. The chain uses TRBV5-1 and TRBJ1-4; 10 bases agree with TRBD1. This TCR derives from a man of 80 years or more with active or convalescent COVID-19. Input material: peripheral blood. In DNA, the CDR3 is TGCGCCAGCAGCTCCACACCCCAGACAGGGGGCGGTGAAAAACTGTTTTTT. It encodes CASSSTPQTGGGEKLFF.